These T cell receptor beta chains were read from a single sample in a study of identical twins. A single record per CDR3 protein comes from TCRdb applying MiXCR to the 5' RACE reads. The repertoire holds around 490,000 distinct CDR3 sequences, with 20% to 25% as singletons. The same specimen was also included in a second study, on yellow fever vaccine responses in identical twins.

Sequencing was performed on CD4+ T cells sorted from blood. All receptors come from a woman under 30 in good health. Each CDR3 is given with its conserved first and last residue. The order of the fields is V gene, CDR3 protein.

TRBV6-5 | CASSYRDTGTDTQYF
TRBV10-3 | CASRVDRMNTEAFF
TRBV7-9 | CASSSRHKETQYF
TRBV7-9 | CASSSTGLAADTQYF
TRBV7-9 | CASSPPASTDTQYF
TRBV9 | CASSVWTSGGASLNEQFF
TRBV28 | CASSPYAGAGELFF
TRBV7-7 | CASSLGKAGGTDTQYF
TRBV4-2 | CASSPPGRGTEAFF
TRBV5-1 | CASSLEFGQGRQTQYF
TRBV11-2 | CASSLGQPHLGRGGNEQFF
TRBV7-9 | CASSVEGLVAKNIQYF
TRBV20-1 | CSAAVAGVSTDTQYF
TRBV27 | CASSTIGDEQFF
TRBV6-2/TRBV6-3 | CASNQGGAAFF
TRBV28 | CASSKVQGAVTEAFF
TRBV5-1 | CASSLGKGADTQYF